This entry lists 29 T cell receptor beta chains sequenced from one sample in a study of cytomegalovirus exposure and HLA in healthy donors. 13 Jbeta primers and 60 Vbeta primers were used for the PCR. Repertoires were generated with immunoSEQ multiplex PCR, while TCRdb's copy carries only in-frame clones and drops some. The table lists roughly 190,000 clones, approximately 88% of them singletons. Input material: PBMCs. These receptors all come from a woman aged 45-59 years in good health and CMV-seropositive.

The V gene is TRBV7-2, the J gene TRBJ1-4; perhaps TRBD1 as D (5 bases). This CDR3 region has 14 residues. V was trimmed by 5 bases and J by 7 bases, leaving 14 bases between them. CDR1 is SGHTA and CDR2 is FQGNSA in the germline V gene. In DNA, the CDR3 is TGTGCCAGCAGCCTGGGGGGATTGGGTGAAAAACTGTTTTTT. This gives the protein CASSLGGLGEKLFF.

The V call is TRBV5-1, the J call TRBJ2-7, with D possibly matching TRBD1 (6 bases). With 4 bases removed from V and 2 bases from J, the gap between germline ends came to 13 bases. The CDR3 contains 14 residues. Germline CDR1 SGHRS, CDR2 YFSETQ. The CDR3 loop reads CASSLTDRTYEQYF. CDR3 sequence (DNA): TGCGCCAGCAGCCTTACGGACAGAACCTACGAGCAGTACTTC.

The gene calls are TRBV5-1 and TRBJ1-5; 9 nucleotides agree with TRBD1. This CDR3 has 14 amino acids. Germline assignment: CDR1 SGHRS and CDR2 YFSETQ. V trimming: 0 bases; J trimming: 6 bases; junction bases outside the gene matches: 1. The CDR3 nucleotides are TGCGCCAGCAGCTTGGAGACAGGGGGTCAGCCCCAGCATTTT. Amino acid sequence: CASSLETGGQPQHF.

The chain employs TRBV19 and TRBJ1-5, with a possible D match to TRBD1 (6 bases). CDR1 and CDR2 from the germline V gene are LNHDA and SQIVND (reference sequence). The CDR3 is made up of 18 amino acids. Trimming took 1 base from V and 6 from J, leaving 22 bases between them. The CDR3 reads CASSIAAGRGGEGQPQHF. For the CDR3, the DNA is TGTGCCAGTAGTATAGCCGCCGGACGGGGGGGCGAGGGTCAGCCCCAGCATTTT.

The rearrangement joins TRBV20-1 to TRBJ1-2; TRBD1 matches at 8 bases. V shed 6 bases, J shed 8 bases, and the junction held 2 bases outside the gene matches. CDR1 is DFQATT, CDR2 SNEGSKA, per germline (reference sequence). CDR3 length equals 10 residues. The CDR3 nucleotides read TGCAGTGCGACAGGGGAGGGCTACACCTTC. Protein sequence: CSATGEGYTF.

CDR3 protein: CASSSAAGTDSYEQYF. DNA of the CDR3: TGTGCCAGCAGCTCAGCCGCCGGGACAGACTCCTACGAGCAGTACTTC. The chain links TRBV7-2 to TRBJ2-7; 7 positions agree with TRBD1. The V and J ends lost 4 bases and 0 bases, in that order; junction bases with no gene match: 9. CDR1 is SGHTA, CDR2 FQGNSA, per germline. The CDR3 contains 16 residues.

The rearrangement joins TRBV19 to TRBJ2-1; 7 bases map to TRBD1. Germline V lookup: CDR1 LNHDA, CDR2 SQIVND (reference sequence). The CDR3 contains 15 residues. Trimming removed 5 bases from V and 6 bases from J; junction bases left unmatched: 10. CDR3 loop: CASSPRGRKVNEQFF. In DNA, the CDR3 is TGTGCCAGTAGTCCTAGGGGGCGTAAGGTCAATGAGCAGTTCTTC.

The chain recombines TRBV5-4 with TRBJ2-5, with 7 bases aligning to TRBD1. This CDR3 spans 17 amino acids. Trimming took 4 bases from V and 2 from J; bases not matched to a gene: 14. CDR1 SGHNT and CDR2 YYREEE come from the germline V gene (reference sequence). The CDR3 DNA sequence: TGTGCCAGCAGCCGCGACGAACGGGACAGCTATCAAGAGACCCAGTACTTC. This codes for CASSRDERDSYQETQYF.

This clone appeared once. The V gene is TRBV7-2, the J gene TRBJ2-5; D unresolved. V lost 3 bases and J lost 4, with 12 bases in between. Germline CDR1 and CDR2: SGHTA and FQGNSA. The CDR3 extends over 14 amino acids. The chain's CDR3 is CASSLPYPPETQYF. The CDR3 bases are TGTGCCAGCAGCTTGCCCTACCCGCCAGAGACCCAGTACTTC. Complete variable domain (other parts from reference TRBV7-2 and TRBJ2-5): GAGVSQSPSNKVTEKGKDVELRCDPISGHTALYWYRQSLGQGLEFLIYFQGNSAPDKSGLPSDRFSAERTGGSVSTLTIQRTQQEDSAVYLCASSLPYPPETQYFGPGTRLLVL.

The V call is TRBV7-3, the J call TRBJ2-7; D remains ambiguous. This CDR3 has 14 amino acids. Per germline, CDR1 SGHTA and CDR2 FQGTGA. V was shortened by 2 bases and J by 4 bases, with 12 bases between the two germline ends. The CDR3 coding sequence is TGTGCCAGCAGCTTAGGCCCCGATGTTTACGAGCAGTACTTC. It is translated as CASSLGPDVYEQYF.

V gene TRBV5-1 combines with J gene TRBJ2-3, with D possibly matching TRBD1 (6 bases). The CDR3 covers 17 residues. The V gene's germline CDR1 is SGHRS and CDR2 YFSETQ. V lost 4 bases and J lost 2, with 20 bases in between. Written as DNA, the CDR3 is TGCGCCAGCAGCGTGGACCTAACAGGGTCGGACACAGATACGCAGTATTTT. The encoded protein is CASSVDLTGSDTDTQYF.

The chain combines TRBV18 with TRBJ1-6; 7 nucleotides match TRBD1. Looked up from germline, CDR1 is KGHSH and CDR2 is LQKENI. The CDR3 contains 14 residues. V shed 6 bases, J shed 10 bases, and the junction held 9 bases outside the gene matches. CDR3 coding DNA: TGTGCCAGCTCGCCTCGACAGGGTGACTCACCCCTCCACTTT. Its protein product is CASSPRQGDSPLHF.

The CDR3 DNA reads as TGTGCCAGCAGCGCTGGGGGACTAGGCCGCAATGAGCAGTTCTTC. It yields the protein CASSAGGLGRNEQFF. The chain couples TRBV6-5 to TRBJ2-1, with 8 nucleotides matching TRBD2. This CDR3 contains 15 residues. CDR1 and CDR2 (germline): MNHEY, SVGAGI. V trimming: 6 bases; J trimming: 6 bases; junction bases outside the gene matches: 10.

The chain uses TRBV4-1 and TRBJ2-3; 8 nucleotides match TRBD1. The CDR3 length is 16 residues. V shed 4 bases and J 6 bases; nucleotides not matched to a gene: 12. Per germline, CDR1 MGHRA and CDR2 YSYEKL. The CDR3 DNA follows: TGCGCCAGCAGCCTTGGGGCAGGGGGCGTTTGGGATACGCAGTATTTT. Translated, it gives CASSLGAGGVWDTQYF.

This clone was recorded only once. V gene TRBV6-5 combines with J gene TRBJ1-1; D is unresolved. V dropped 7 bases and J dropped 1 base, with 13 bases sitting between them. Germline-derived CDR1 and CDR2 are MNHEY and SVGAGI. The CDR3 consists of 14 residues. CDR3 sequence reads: CASKLDGQNTEAFF. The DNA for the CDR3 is TGTGCCAGCAAACTAGACGGGCAGAACACTGAAGCTTTCTTT.

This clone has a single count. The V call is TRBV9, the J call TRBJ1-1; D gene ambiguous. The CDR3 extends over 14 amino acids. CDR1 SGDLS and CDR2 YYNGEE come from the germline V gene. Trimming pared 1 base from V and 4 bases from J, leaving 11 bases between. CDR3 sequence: CASSVTIGGTEAFF. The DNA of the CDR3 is TGTGCCAGCAGCGTAACCATCGGAGGCACTGAAGCTTTCTTT.

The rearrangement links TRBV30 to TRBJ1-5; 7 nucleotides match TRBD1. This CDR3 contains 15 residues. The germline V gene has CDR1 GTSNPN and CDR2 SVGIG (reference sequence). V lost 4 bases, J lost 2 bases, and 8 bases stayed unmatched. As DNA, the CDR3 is TGTGCCTGGACGGACAGGCCAGGACGCAATCAGCCCCAGCATTTT. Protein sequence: CAWTDRPGRNQPQHF. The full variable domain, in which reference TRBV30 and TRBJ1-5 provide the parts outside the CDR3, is SQTIHQWPATLVQPVGSPLSLECTVEGTSNPNLYWYRQAAGRGLQLLFYSVGIGQISSEVPQNLSASRPQDRQFILSSKKLLLSDSGFYLCAWTDRPGRNQPQHFGDGTRLSIL.

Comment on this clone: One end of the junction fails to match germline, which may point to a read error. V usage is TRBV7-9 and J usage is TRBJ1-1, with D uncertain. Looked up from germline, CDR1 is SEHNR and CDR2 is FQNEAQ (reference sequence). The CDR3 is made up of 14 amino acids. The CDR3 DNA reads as TGTTCCAGCAGCTCCCAGATAACGAACACTGAAGCTTTCTTT. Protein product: CSSSSQITNTEAFF. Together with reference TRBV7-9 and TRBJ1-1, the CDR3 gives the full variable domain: DTGVSQNPRHKITKRGQNVTFRCDPISEHNRLYWYRQTLGQGPEFLTYFQNEAQLEKSRLLSDRFSAERPKGSFSTLEIQRTEQGDSAMYLCSSSSQITNTEAFFGQGTRLTVV.

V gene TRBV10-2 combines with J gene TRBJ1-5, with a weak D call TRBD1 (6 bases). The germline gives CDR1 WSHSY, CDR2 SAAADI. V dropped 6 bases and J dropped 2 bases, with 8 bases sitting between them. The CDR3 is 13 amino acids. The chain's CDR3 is CASSPGGNQPQHF. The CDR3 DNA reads TGCGCCAGCAGCCCAGGGGGCAATCAGCCCCAGCATTTT.

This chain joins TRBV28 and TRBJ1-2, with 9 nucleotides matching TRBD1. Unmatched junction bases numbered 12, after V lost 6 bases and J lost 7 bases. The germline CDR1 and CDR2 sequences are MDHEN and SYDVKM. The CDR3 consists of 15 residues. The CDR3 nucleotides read TGTGCCAGCAGCTCCCCGGCCGGGACAGGGACTGGCTACACCTTC. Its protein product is CASSSPAGTGTGYTF.

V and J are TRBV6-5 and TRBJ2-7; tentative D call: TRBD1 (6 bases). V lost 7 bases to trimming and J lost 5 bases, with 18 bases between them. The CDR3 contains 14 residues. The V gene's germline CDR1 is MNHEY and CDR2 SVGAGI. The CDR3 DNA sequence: TGTGCCAGCACCTTTTCCCCTTACAGGGACGAGCAGTACTTC. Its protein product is CASTFSPYRDEQYF.

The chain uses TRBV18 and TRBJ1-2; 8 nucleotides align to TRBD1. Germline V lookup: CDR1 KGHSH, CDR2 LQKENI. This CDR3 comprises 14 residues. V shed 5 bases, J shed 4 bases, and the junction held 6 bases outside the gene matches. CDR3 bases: TGTGCCAGCTCATCGGAAACAGGGGGCTATGGCTACACCTTC. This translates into CASSSETGGYGYTF.

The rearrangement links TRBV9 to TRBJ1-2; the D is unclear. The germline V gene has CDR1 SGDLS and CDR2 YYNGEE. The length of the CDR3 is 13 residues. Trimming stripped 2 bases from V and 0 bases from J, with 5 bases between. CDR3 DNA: TGTGCCAGCAGCGTGGCGGCTAACTATGGCTACACCTTC. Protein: CASSVAANYGYTF. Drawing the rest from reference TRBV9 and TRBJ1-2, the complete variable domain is DSGVTQTPKHLITATGQRVTLRCSPRSGDLSVYWYQQSLDQGLQFLIQYYNGEERAKGNILERFSAQQFPDLHSELNLSSLELGDSALYFCASSVAANYGYTFGSGTRLTVV.

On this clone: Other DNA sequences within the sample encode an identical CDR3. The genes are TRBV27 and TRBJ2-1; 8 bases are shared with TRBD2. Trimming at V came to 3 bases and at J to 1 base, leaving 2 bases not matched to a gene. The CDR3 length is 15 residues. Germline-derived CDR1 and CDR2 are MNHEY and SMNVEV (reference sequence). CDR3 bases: TGTGCCAGCAGTTTTCAGCGGGGGTCCTACAATGAGCAGTTCTTC. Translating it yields CASSFQRGSYNEQFF.

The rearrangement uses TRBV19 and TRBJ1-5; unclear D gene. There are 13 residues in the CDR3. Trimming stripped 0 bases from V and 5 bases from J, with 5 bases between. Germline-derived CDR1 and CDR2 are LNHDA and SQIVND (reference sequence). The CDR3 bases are TGTGCCAGTAGTATAGAGAGCTATCAGCCCCAGCATTTT. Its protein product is CASSIESYQPQHF.

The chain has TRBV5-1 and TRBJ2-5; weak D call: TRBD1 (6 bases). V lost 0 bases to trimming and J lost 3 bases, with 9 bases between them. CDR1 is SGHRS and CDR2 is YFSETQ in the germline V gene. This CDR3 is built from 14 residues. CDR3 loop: CASSLGQEKETQYF. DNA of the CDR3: TGCGCCAGCAGCTTGGGACAGGAAAAAGAGACCCAGTACTTC.

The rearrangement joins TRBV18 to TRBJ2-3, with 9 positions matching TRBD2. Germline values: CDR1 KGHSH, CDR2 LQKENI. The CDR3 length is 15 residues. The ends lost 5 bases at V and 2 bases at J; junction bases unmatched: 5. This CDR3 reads CASSYGGGVTDTQYF. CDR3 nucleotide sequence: TGTGCCAGCTCATACGGCGGGGGGGTCACAGATACGCAGTATTTT.

As DNA, the CDR3 is TGTGCCATCAGTGATATCCCAGGGGGCGTCACTGAAGCTTTCTTT. It codes for CAISDIPGGVTEAFF. The genes are TRBV10-3 and TRBJ1-1; 8 bases map to TRBD1. After removal of 3 bases from V and 4 bases from J, the junction contained 7 bases not matched to a gene. CDR1 is ENHRY, CDR2 SYGVKD, per germline. This CDR3 contains 15 residues.

CDR3 protein: CSVRTGRYEQYF. The CDR3, as DNA: TGCAGCGTCAGGACAGGGCGGTACGAGCAGTACTTC. The rearrangement links TRBV29-1 to TRBJ2-7; TRBD1 matches at 8 bases. Germline CDR1 reads SQVTM; CDR2 reads ANQGSEA. There are 12 residues in the CDR3. Trimming at V came to 6 bases and at J to 4 bases, leaving 5 bases not matched to a gene.